These T cell receptor beta chains were read from a single sample in a study of siplizumab effects on memory and regulatory T cells. Method: immunoSEQ multiplex PCR; TCRdb's copy keeps in-frame clones and lacks some. Of roughly 120,000 clones listed, about 94% are singletons. The sample was non-Treg CD4+ T cells sorted from blood. These TCRs come from a human donor in good health. CDR3s leave out the opening cysteine and the closing phenylalanine or tryptophan.

j_gene | v_gene | CDR3aa
TRBJ1-1 | TRBV7-2 | ASRTGRAEAF
TRBJ2-7 | TRBV6-5 | ASSRTSGKGEQY
TRBJ2-7 | TRBV12-5 | ASGPPGYEQY
TRBJ1-1 | TRBV6-5 | ASSYGSYSEAF
TRBJ2-3 | TRBV9 | ASSVGLQGSTDTQY
TRBJ1-2 | TRBV7-9 | ASSARVTGGGGYT
TRBJ2-5 | TRBV7-9 | ASSEAGSQETQY
TRBJ2-7 | TRBV7-2 | ASSLPNEQY
TRBJ1-3 | TRBV6-5 | ASSSGRGTGENTIY
TRBJ2-7 | TRBV29-1 | SVARTGGYEQY
TRBJ2-1 | TRBV19 | ASSIRTEAYNEQF
TRBJ1-2 | TRBV5-1 | ASTSNAYGYT
TRBJ2-7 | TRBV19 | ASTQGGTGDEQY
TRBJ2-3 | TRBV9 | ASSVLADTDTQY
TRBJ2-7 | TRBV7-2 | ASSPPPFYEQY
TRBJ2-1 | TRBV7-9 | ASSILTLNNNEQF
TRBJ1-5 | TRBV5-6 | ASSDSGRSNQPQH
TRBJ2-2 | TRBV6-1 | ASRVGANTGELF
TRBJ1-1 | TRBV5-1 | ASSSSGTVNTEAF
TRBJ2-1 | TRBV6-5 | ASGIMSSYNEQF
TRBJ1-5 | TRBV5-8 | ASIRGINQPQH
TRBJ1-2 | TRBV30 | AWIRERLT
TRBJ1-2 | TRBV6-1 | ASSNRGGYT
TRBJ2-5 | TRBV5-1 | ASSSGGVQETQY
TRBJ2-3 | TRBV5-1 | ASSLLQNTDTQY
TRBJ2-7 | TRBV2 | ASLRTLLSYEQY
TRBJ1-5 | TRBV6-5 | ASSPDRGSNQPQH
TRBJ2-1 | TRBV10-1 | ASSESSQKDEQF
TRBJ2-4 | TRBV5-1 | ASSLEGQDIQY
TRBJ2-7 | TRBV2 | ASSPDRSSYEQY
TRBJ1-2 | TRBV10-3 | AISGVDYGYT
TRBJ2-7 | TRBV7-9 | ASSLVSGRTYEQY
TRBJ1-2 | TRBV6-1 | ASSEAGGQWDGYT
TRBJ2-7 | TRBV5-1 | ASSSGQAHSYEQY
TRBJ2-5 | TRBV19 | ASSAVAGGPQETQY
TRBJ2-1 | TRBV4-2 | ASSQQAGGSYNEQF
TRBJ2-7 | TRBV19 | ASSISGREVEQY
TRBJ2-1 | TRBV9 | ASSVAPNNEQF
TRBJ2-1 | TRBV6-5 | ASSLYTEQF
TRBJ2-2 | TRBV11-3 | ASSSLTNTGELF
TRBJ2-1 | TRBV5-6 | ASSFGRGTYNEQF
TRBJ1-5 | TRBV15 | ATSRDPGSQPQH
TRBJ1-1 | TRBV6-1 | ASSWGLDRGTEAF
TRBJ2-7 | TRBV11-2 | ASSSSGQGWYEQY
TRBJ2-7 | TRBV7-9 | ASSTRGGSYEQY
TRBJ2-1 | TRBV19 | ASSPTLGQGANEQF
TRBJ1-4 | TRBV6-5 | ASSYSTGATNEKLF
TRBJ2-3 | TRBV5-1 | ASSLVGQGLDTQY
TRBJ1-5 | TRBV19 | ASTIERPGPKPQH
TRBJ1-4 | TRBV2 | ASRALDGEKLF
TRBJ1-1 | TRBV15 | ATSRDHLNTEAF
TRBJ2-7 | TRBV2 | ASRLRGQNYEQY
TRBJ1-4 | TRBV9 | ASRRGGATNEKLF
TRBJ2-6 | TRBV9 | ASSVGVISGANVLT
TRBJ1-4 | TRBV18 | ASSPLQGQNEKLF
TRBJ2-7 | TRBV5-4 | ASSAPPGEQY
TRBJ1-1 | TRBV5-6 | ASSSRGSRGANTEAF
TRBJ1-2 | TRBV10-3 | AISDQTGLYGYT
TRBJ1-5 | TRBV5-1 | AIQSNQPQH